The T cell receptor beta chain under discussion was sequenced for a study of memory CD4+ T cells and cytomegalovirus serostatus. Details on this clone: Its antigen is not known.

Per germline, CDR1 SGHTA and CDR2 FQGNSA. This CDR3 is 14 amino acids long. The junction had 13 bases not matched to a gene; V was cut back by 8 bases and J by 14 bases. Points from the study as a whole: CD4+ memory repertoires contained about 40% of the roughly 160 reported CMV TCRbeta sequences.

Assay: immunoSEQ multiplex PCR; the TCRdb copy retains only in-frame clones and omits some. The data contain tens of thousands of clones, 82% of them seen just once; the ten biggest clones take up roughly 0.4%. Single viable CD3+CD4+CD8-CD45RO+ cells were sorted as the memory CD4+ T cells. The chain carries TRBV7-2 and TRBJ1-6; TRBD1 aligns across 9 bases. The sample was memory CD4+ T cells from blood. This TCR was recovered from an adult in good health and CMV-seronegative. CDR3 sequence: CASRRTGQGSSLHF. The CDR3, as DNA: TGTGCCAGCCGCCGGACTGGACAGGGGTCGTCCCTCCACTTT.